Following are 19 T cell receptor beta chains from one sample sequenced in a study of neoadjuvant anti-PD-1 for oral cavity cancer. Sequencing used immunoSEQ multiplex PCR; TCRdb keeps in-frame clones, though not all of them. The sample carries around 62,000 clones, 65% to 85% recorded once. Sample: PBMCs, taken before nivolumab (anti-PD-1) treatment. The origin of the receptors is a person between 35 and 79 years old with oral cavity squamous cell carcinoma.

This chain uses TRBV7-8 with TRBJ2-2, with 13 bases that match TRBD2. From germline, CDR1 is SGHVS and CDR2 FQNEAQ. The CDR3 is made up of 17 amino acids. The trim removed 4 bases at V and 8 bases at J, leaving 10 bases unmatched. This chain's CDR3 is CASSSALLAGGTGELFF. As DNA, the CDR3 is TGTGCCAGCAGCTCCGCCTTACTAGCGGGAGGGACTGGGGAGCTGTTTTTT.

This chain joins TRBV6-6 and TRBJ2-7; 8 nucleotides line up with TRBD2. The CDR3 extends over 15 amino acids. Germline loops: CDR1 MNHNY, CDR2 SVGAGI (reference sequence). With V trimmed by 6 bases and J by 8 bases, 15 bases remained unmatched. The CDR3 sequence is CASSLVAGGISQQYF. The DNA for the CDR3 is TGTGCCAGCAGCCTGGTGGCGGGAGGCATTTCTCAGCAGTACTTC.

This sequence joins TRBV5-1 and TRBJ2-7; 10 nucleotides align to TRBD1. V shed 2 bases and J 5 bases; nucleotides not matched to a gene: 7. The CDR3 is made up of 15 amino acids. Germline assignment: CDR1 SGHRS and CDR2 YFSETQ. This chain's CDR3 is CASSFPDRGGHEQYF. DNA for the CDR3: TGCGCCAGCAGCTTTCCGGACAGGGGGGGCCACGAGCAGTACTTC.

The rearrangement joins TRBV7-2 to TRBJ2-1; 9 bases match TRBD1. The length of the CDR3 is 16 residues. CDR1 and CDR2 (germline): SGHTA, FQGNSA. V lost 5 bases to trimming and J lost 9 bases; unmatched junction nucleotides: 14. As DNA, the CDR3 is TGTGCCAGCAGCCATCAGACAGGGGGGGGATTCGGTGAGCAGTTCTTC. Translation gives CASSHQTGGGFGEQFF.

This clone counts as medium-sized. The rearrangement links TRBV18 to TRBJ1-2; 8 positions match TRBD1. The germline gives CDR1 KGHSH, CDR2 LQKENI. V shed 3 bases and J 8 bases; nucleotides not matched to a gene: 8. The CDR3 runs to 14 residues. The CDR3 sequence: CASSPNTGGRGYTF. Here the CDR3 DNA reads TGTGCCAGCTCACCCAACACAGGGGGTCGGGGCTACACCTTC.

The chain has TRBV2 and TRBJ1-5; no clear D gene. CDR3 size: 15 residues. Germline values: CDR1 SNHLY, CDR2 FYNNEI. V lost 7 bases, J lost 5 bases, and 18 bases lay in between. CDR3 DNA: TGTGCCAGCATTGGTACCTCAGGCGGGCATCAGCCCCAGCATTTT. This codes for CASIGTSGGHQPQHF.

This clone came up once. This chain's CDR3 is CASSFRQGSNQPQHF. The CDR3 DNA reads as TGTGCCAGCAGCTTCCGCCAGGGCAGCAATCAGCCCCAGCATTTT. The chain has TRBV7-2 and TRBJ1-5; D may be TRBD1 (5 bases). Germline V lookup: CDR1 SGHTA, CDR2 FQGNSA. V dropped 3 bases and J dropped 1 base, with 10 bases sitting between them. This CDR3 is 15 amino acids long.

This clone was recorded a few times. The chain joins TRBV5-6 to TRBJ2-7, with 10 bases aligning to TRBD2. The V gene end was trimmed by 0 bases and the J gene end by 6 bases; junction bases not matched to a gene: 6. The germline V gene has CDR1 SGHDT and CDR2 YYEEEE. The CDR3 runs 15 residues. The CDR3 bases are TGTGCCAGCAGCTTGGACGTACTAGCGGGGCGCGAGCAGTACTTC. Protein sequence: CASSLDVLAGREQYF. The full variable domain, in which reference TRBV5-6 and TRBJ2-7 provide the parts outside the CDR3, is DAGVTQSPTHLIKTRGQQVTLRCSPKSGHDTVSWYQQALGQGPQFIFQYYEEEERQRGNFPDRFSGHQFPNYSSELNVNALLLGDSALYLCASSLDVLAGREQYFGPGTRLTVT.

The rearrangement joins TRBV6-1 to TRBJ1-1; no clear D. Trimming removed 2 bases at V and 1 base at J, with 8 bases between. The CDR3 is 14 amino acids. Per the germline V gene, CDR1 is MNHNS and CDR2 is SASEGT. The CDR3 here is CASSEHLPNTEAFF. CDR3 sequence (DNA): TGTGCCAGCAGTGAACACTTACCGAACACTGAAGCTTTCTTT.

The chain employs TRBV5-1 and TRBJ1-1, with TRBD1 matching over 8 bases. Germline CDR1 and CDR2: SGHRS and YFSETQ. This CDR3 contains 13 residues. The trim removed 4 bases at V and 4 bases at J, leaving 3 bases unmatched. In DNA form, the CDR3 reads TGCGCCAGCAGCGTGACAGGGGTCACTGAAGCTTTCTTT. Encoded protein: CASSVTGVTEAFF.

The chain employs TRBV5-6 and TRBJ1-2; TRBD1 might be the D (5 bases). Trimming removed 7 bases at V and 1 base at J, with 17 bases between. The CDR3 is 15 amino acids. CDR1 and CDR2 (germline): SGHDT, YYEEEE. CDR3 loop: CASGSRQSLNYGYTF. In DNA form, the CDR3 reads TGTGCCAGCGGCTCCCGACAGAGTCTTAACTATGGCTACACCTTC.

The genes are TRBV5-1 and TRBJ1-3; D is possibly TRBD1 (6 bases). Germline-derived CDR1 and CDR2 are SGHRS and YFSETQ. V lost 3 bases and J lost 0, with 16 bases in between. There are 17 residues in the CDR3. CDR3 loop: CASSSEQGTHSGNTIYF. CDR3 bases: TGCGCCAGCAGCTCGGAACAGGGTACTCACTCTGGAAACACCATATATTTT.

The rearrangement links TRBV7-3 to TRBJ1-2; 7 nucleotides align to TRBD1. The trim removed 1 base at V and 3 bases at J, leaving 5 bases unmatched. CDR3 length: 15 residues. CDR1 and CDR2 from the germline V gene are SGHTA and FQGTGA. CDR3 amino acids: CASSLRGTVDYGYTF. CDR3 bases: TGTGCCAGCAGCTTAAGGGGGACAGTAGACTATGGCTACACCTTC.

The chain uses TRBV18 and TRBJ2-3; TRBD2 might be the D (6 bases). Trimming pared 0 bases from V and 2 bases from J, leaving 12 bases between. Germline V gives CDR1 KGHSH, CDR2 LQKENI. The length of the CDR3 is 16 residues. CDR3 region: CASSPPGTADTDTQYF. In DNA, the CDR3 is TGTGCCAGCTCACCACCGGGGACTGCCGACACAGATACGCAGTATTTT. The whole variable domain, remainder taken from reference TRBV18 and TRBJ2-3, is NAGVMQNPRHLVRRRGQEARLRCSPMKGHSHVYWYRQLPEEGLKFMVYLQKENIIDESGMPKERFSAEFPKEGPSILRIQQVVRGDSAAYFCASSPPGTADTDTQYFGPGTRLTVL.

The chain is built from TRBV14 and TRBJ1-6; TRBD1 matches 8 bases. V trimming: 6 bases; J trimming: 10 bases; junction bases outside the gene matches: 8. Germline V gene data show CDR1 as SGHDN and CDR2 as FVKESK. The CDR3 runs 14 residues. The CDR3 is CASSRSDRGSPLHF. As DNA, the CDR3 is TGTGCCAGCAGTCGTTCTGACAGGGGATCACCCCTCCACTTT.

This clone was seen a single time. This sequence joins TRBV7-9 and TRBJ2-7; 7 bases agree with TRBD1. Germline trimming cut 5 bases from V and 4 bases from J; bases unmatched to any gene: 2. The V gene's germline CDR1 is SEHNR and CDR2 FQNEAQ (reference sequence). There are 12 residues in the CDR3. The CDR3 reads CASSPTGYEQYF. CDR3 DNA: TGTGCCAGCAGCCCGACAGGGTACGAGCAGTACTTC.

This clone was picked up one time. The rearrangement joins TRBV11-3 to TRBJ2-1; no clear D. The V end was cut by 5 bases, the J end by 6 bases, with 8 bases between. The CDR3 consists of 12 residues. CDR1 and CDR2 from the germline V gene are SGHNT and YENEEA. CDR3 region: CASSPHSNEQFF. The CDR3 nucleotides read TGTGCCAGCAGCCCACACAGCAATGAGCAGTTCTTC.

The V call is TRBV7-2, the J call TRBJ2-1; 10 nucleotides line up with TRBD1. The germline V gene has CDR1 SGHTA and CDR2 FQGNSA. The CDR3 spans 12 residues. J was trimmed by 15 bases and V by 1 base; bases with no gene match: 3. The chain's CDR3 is CASSLGQGARFF. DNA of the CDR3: TGTGCCAGCAGCTTAGGACAGGGGGCTCGGTTCTTC.

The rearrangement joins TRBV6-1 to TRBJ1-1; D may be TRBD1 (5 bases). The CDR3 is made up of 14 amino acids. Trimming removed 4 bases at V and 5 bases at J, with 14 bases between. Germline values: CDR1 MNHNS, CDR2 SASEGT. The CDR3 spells CASSAGGVRTEAFF. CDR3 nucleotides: TGTGCCAGCAGTGCGGGGGGAGTGAGGACTGAAGCTTTCTTT.